These T cell receptor beta chains were read from a single sample in a study of PD-1 blockade in classical Hodgkin lymphoma. The repertoire was sequenced with immunoSEQ multiplex PCR; TCRdb's copy has only in-frame clones and lacks some. The sample has approximately 23,000 clones; around nine tenths are singletons. What was sequenced was CD4+ T cells from blood. The receptors were sampled from a human donor with classical Hodgkin lymphoma. Each CDR3 is given with its conserved first and last residue. A D gene is named only where the DNA matches it firmly. The size entry is marked missing in some rows and otherwise reads once, few, many or a size class.

D gene: TRBD1; V gene: TRBV5-1; J gene: TRBJ2-1; clone size: NA; CDR3 DNA: TGCGCCAGCAGCTATCGTGCGGGGACAGGGCCGGATGAGCAGTTCTTC; CDR3 protein: CASSYRAGTGPDEQFF
D gene: TRBD2; V gene: TRBV5-1; J gene: TRBJ2-3; clone size: once; CDR3 DNA: TGCGCCAGCAGCTTGGCTAGCGGGGGGAAAGATACGCAGTATTTT; CDR3 protein: CASSLASGGKDTQYF
D gene: NA; V gene: TRBV6-6; J gene: TRBJ2-7; clone size: once; CDR3 DNA: TGTGCCAGCTCGCGAATCGCCTACGAGCAGTACTTC; CDR3 protein: CASSRIAYEQYF
D gene: NA; V gene: TRBV27; J gene: TRBJ1-1; clone size: NA; CDR3 DNA: TGTGCCAGCAGTTTTTTTGCAGTGTCGTGGAACACTGAAGCTTTCTTT; CDR3 protein: CASSFFAVSWNTEAFF
D gene: NA; V gene: TRBV28; J gene: TRBJ1-5; clone size: few; CDR3 DNA: TGTGCCAGCAGTCCTCCGAGGGATCAGCCCCAGCATTTT; CDR3 protein: CASSPPRDQPQHF
D gene: TRBD2; V gene: TRBV6-1; J gene: TRBJ2-1; clone size: NA; CDR3 DNA: TGTGCCAGCAGTGAATGGGGACTAGCGGGACTCAATGAGCAGTTCTTC; CDR3 protein: CASSEWGLAGLNEQFF
D gene: NA; V gene: TRBV6-1; J gene: TRBJ2-7; clone size: NA; CDR3 DNA: TGTGCCAGCAGTTTCTTCGGCGAGCAGTACTTC; CDR3 protein: CASSFFGEQYF
D gene: NA; V gene: TRBV30; J gene: TRBJ2-3; clone size: NA; CDR3 DNA: TGTGCCTGGAGTCCTGGCGGGATGGGCCCAGATACGCAGTATTTT; CDR3 protein: CAWSPGGMGPDTQYF
D gene: NA; V gene: TRBV4-3; J gene: TRBJ2-3; clone size: NA; CDR3 DNA: TGCGCCAGCAGCCCTCTGGTAGGAACAGCCGGTGGGAATACGCAGTATTTT; CDR3 protein: CASSPLVGTAGGNTQYF
D gene: NA; V gene: TRBV28; J gene: TRBJ2-7; clone size: NA; CDR3 DNA: TGTGCCAGCAGTCCCTTCGGGGGGCGCGGTTACGAGCAGTACTTC; CDR3 protein: CASSPFGGRGYEQYF
D gene: NA; V gene: TRBV5-1; J gene: TRBJ1-3; clone size: NA; CDR3 DNA: TGCGCCAGCAGCTTGGTTTCTGGCTTCTCTGGAAACACCATATATTTT; CDR3 protein: CASSLVSGFSGNTIYF
D gene: NA; V gene: TRBV25-1; J gene: TRBJ1-5; clone size: NA; CDR3 DNA: TGTGCCAGCAGTGAAGGGACAAGTAGCAATCAGCCCCAGCATTTT; CDR3 protein: CASSEGTSSNQPQHF
D gene: TRBD1; V gene: TRBV27; J gene: TRBJ1-2; clone size: NA; CDR3 DNA: TGTGCCAGCAGTTTATCGTTCCTGGACAGGGGGCATTATGGCTACACCTTC; CDR3 protein: CASSLSFLDRGHYGYTF
D gene: NA; V gene: TRBV29-1; J gene: TRBJ2-3; clone size: NA; CDR3 DNA: TGCAGCGTTCTTCTGATGAAGGGGGGTTACACAGATACGCAGTATTTT; CDR3 protein: CSVLLMKGGYTDTQYF
D gene: TRBD2; V gene: TRBV29-1; J gene: TRBJ2-1; clone size: NA; CDR3 DNA: TGCAGCGGGGACCCTAGCGGGAGGAATGAGCAGTTCTTC; CDR3 protein: CSGDPSGRNEQFF
D gene: TRBD1; V gene: TRBV19; J gene: TRBJ1-5; clone size: NA; CDR3 DNA: TGTGCCAGTAGTTCGGACAGGGGGGGTCAGCCCCAGCATTTT; CDR3 protein: CASSSDRGGQPQHF
D gene: TRBD1; V gene: TRBV19; J gene: TRBJ2-1; clone size: NA; CDR3 DNA: TGTGCCAGTAGTCCCGGACAGGGAGCTGAGCAGTTCTTC; CDR3 protein: CASSPGQGAEQFF
D gene: NA; V gene: TRBV5-1; J gene: TRBJ1-2; clone size: NA; CDR3 DNA: TGCGCCAGCAGCTTGGTCACCAGAATAAATTTCTATGGCTACACCTTC; CDR3 protein: CASSLVTRINFYGYTF
D gene: NA; V gene: TRBV29-1; J gene: TRBJ2-7; clone size: once; CDR3 DNA: TGCAGCGTTGAAGAGAACCTGCCCGCGACCGTCAGGGACGAGCAGTACTTC; CDR3 protein: CSVEENLPATVRDEQYF
D gene: TRBD1; V gene: TRBV9; J gene: TRBJ2-5; clone size: NA; CDR3 DNA: TGTGCCAGCAGCGTAGCCGGGACAGGTAGTCAAGAGACCCAGTACTTC; CDR3 protein: CASSVAGTGSQETQYF
D gene: NA; V gene: TRBV11-1; J gene: TRBJ1-1; clone size: few; CDR3 DNA: TGTGCCAGCAGCAGCAGAGACATGAACACTGAAGCTTTCTTT; CDR3 protein: CASSSRDMNTEAFF
D gene: NA; V gene: TRBV29-1; J gene: TRBJ2-5; clone size: NA; CDR3 DNA: TGCAGCGTTGAAGGGACTGGCCCCCGGACCCAGTACTTC; CDR3 protein: CSVEGTGPRTQYF
D gene: NA; V gene: TRBV2; J gene: TRBJ1-3; clone size: NA; CDR3 DNA: TGTGCCAGCAGTGACTTCTCCTCTGGAAACACCATATATTTT; CDR3 protein: CASSDFSSGNTIYF
D gene: NA; V gene: TRBV19; J gene: TRBJ1-1; clone size: NA; CDR3 DNA: TGTGCCAGTAGTATGGGGGACCTGAGGACTGAAGCTTTCTTT; CDR3 protein: CASSMGDLRTEAFF
D gene: NA; V gene: TRBV5-5; J gene: TRBJ2-7; clone size: NA; CDR3 DNA: TGTGCCAGCAGCCTTGGAGCGGCATACGAGCAGTACTTC; CDR3 protein: CASSLGAAYEQYF
D gene: TRBD1; V gene: TRBV28; J gene: TRBJ2-5; clone size: NA; CDR3 DNA: TGTGCCAGCAGTAGAATGCCAGGGGGTGTTGAGACCCAGTACTTC; CDR3 protein: CASSRMPGGVETQYF
D gene: NA; V gene: TRBV7-6; J gene: TRBJ2-5; clone size: NA; CDR3 DNA: TGTGCCAGCAGCTTAGAAGATCCGGGGGAGACCCAGTACTTC; CDR3 protein: CASSLEDPGETQYF
D gene: TRBD1; V gene: TRBV7-9; J gene: TRBJ1-2; clone size: few; CDR3 DNA: TGTGCCAGCAGCTTGGGACAGGGCTATGGCTACACCTTC; CDR3 protein: CASSLGQGYGYTF
D gene: TRBD1; V gene: TRBV7-2; J gene: TRBJ1-2; clone size: NA; CDR3 DNA: TGTGCCAGCAGCTTATCTCAGGGACAGGGCTTATATGGCTACACCTTC; CDR3 protein: CASSLSQGQGLYGYTF
D gene: NA; V gene: TRBV5-1; J gene: TRBJ2-5; clone size: NA; CDR3 DNA: TGCGCCAGCAGCTTGGGGCCCGAGGAGACCCAGTACTTC; CDR3 protein: CASSLGPEETQYF
D gene: NA; V gene: TRBV11-2; J gene: TRBJ2-5; clone size: NA; CDR3 DNA: TGTGCCAGCAGCTTAGTCACCATCCCAGAGACCCAGTACTTC; CDR3 protein: CASSLVTIPETQYF
D gene: NA; V gene: TRBV4-1; J gene: TRBJ2-1; clone size: NA; CDR3 DNA: TGCGCCAGCAGCCGAAAACAGGGAGGTACGCCCTACAATGAGCAGTTCTTC; CDR3 protein: CASSRKQGGTPYNEQFF
D gene: NA; V gene: TRBV5-1; J gene: TRBJ1-1; clone size: NA; CDR3 DNA: TGCGCCAGCAGCTTGCAGGGCGAGCGGAGCACTGAAGCTTTCTTT; CDR3 protein: CASSLQGERSTEAFF
D gene: NA; V gene: TRBV19; J gene: TRBJ1-4; clone size: NA; CDR3 DNA: TGTGCCAGTAGTATTGGCTTATCAACTAATGAAAAACTGTTTTTT; CDR3 protein: CASSIGLSTNEKLFF
D gene: NA; V gene: TRBV15; J gene: TRBJ2-1; clone size: NA; CDR3 DNA: TGTGCCACCAGCGCGGACGCTAGGAGGGCCGACAACAACCAGTTCTTC; CDR3 protein: CATSADARRADNNQFF
D gene: TRBD2; V gene: TRBV5-6; J gene: TRBJ2-5; clone size: NA; CDR3 DNA: TGTGCCAGCAGCCCGCTGGGGCGGGGGTCGGAAGAGACCCAGTACTTC; CDR3 protein: CASSPLGRGSEETQYF
D gene: NA; V gene: TRBV5-4; J gene: TRBJ1-1; clone size: NA; CDR3 DNA: TGTGCCAGCAGCTCGTGGGGGCCGGAGAACACTGAAGCTTTCTTT; CDR3 protein: CASSSWGPENTEAFF
D gene: NA; V gene: TRBV5-1; J gene: TRBJ1-2; clone size: NA; CDR3 DNA: TGCGCCAGCAGCTTGACAGGGTTCACCTATGGCTACACCTTC; CDR3 protein: CASSLTGFTYGYTF
D gene: NA; V gene: TRBV5-6; J gene: TRBJ1-1; clone size: NA; CDR3 DNA: TGTGCCAGCAGCTTGCTTGGGGCTGAAGCTTTCTTT; CDR3 protein: CASSLLGAEAFF
D gene: NA; V gene: TRBV9; J gene: TRBJ2-5; clone size: NA; CDR3 DNA: TGTGCCAGCAGCGTAGAAGCATGGGGTTTGGAGACCCAGTACTTC; CDR3 protein: CASSVEAWGLETQYF
D gene: TRBD1; V gene: TRBV18; J gene: TRBJ1-1; clone size: NA; CDR3 DNA: TGTGCCAGCTCATCGACGGACAGGGATGCTGAAGCTTTCTTT; CDR3 protein: CASSSTDRDAEAFF
D gene: TRBD1; V gene: TRBV28; J gene: TRBJ2-7; clone size: NA; CDR3 DNA: TGTGCCAGCAGCTCTCCAGGGACAGGGCAGTACGAGCAGTACTTC; CDR3 protein: CASSSPGTGQYEQYF
D gene: NA; V gene: TRBV2; J gene: TRBJ1-6; clone size: NA; CDR3 DNA: TGTGCCAGCAGTGTACCGGGAGGTCAATTTTCTCTTCTTAGGTCACCCCTCCACTTT; CDR3 protein: CASSVPGGQFSLLRSPLHF
D gene: NA; V gene: TRBV19; J gene: TRBJ1-2; clone size: NA; CDR3 DNA: TGTGCCAGTACTACAGGTGGGAACTATGGCTACACCTTC; CDR3 protein: CASTTGGNYGYTF
D gene: NA; V gene: TRBV12-2; J gene: TRBJ2-1; clone size: NA; CDR3 DNA: TGTGCAAGTCGCCTTACTAGCGGGAGATCCAATGAGCAGTTCTTC; CDR3 protein: CASRLTSGRSNEQFF
D gene: NA; V gene: TRBV18; J gene: TRBJ1-1; clone size: NA; CDR3 DNA: TGTGCCAGCTCACCACCGGCAGGGGTGAACACTGAAGCTTTCTTT; CDR3 protein: CASSPPAGVNTEAFF
D gene: NA; V gene: TRBV28; J gene: TRBJ2-3; clone size: NA; CDR3 DNA: TGTGCCAGCAGTTTTTATCCAGATACGCAGTATTTT; CDR3 protein: CASSFYPDTQYF
D gene: NA; V gene: TRBV2; J gene: TRBJ2-7; clone size: NA; CDR3 DNA: TGTGCCAGCAGTGAAAGGTTGACCTACGAGCAGTACTTC; CDR3 protein: CASSERLTYEQYF